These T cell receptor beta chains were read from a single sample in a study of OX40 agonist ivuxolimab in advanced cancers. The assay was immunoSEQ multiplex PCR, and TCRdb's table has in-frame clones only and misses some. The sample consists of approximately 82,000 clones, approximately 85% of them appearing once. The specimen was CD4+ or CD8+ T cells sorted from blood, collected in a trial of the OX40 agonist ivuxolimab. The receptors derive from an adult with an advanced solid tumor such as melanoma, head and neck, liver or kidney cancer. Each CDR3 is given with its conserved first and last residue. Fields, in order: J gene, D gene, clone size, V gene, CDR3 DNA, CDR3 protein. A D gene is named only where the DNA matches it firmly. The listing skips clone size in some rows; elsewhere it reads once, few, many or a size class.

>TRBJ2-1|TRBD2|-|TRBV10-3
TGTGCCATCAGTGAAGGGACTAGCGGGCACCTGTTCTTC
CAISEGTSGHLFF
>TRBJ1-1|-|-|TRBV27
TGTGCCAGCAGTTTCGGGTTGTCGGGCACTGAAGCTTTCTTT
CASSFGLSGTEAFF
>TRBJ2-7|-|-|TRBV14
TGTGCCAGCAGCCAATTAAGCGGAGGCTCCTACGAGCAGTACTTC
CASSQLSGGSYEQYF
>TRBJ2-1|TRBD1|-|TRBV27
TGTGCCAGCAGTTTTAATCCTTTCGGGACAGACAATGAGCAGTTCTTC
CASSFNPFGTDNEQFF
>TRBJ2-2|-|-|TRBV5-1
TGCGCCAGCAGCTTGGTCGCAGCCAGCGGGACCGGGGAGCTGTTTTTT
CASSLVAASGTGELFF
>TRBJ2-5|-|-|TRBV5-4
TGTGCCAGCAGCTTAATCGTAGACCGAGAGACCCAGTACTTC
CASSLIVDRETQYF
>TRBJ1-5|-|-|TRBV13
TGTGCCAGCAGGTCGGCACGGACAGCGGACCTAACCCAGCATTTT
CASRSARTADLTQHF
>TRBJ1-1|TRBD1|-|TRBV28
TGTGCCAGCCTGATACGACAGGGATTGAACACTGAAGCTTTCTTT
CASLIRQGLNTEAFF
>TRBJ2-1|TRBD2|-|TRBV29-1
TGCAGCCTTCGCCCTAGCGGGGTCTACAATGAGCAGTTCTTC
CSLRPSGVYNEQFF
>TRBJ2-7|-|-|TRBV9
TGTGCCAGCAGCGTAGGTCCAGGGATCTACGAGCAGTACTTC
CASSVGPGIYEQYF
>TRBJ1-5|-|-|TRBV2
TGTGCCAGCAGTCGGCAAAATAGCAATCAGCCCCAGCATTTT
CASSRQNSNQPQHF
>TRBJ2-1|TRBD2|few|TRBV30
TGTGCCTGGGGACTAGCGGGAGACTACAGTGAGCAGTTCTTC
CAWGLAGDYSEQFF
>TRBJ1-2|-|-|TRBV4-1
TGCGCCAGCAGCCAAGGGGGCTCTAACTATGGCTACACCTTC
CASSQGGSNYGYTF
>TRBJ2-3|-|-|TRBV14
TGTGCCAGCAGCCAAAACACAGATACGCAGTATTTT
CASSQNTDTQYF
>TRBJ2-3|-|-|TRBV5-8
TGTGCCAGCACCAGGGAACGTACAGATACGCAGTATTTT
CASTRERTDTQYF
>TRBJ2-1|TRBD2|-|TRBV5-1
TGCGCCAGCAGCCCGAACACGGGACTAGCGGGAGGAAATGAGCAGTTCTTC
CASSPNTGLAGGNEQFF
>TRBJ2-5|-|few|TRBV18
TGTGCCAGCTCACCACCAGGTCTACTGGAGACCCAGTACTTC
CASSPPGLLETQYF